This T cell receptor beta chain originates from a study of blood T cell repertoires in COVID-19. Study-wide background: In each case, the material was cDNA or gDNA derived from T cells, B-cell-depleted T cells, or PBMCs.

The CDR3 consists of 14 residues. V lost 1 base and J lost 5, with 11 bases in between. The germline V gene encodes CDR1 MNHEY and CDR2 SVGAGI. Per the original data handling: Amplification of reference gene primers provided the estimated nucleated cell counts. Measured with immunoSEQ multiplex PCR; TCRdb has only the in-frame clones, and not every one. V, J and clone size were drawn from that table, and D and trimming were deduced from the DNA. The data contain approximately 280,000 clones, nearly 90% of them singletons. Sequenced sample: peripheral blood. The chain combines TRBV6-5 with TRBJ1-1, with TRBD1 as a possible D gene (5 bases). The source is a man aged 18-30 years with active or convalescent COVID-19. CDR3 protein: CASSYLGVGTEAFF. CDR3 bases: TGTGCCAGCAGTTACTTAGGGGTAGGGACTGAAGCTTTCTTT.